The source of this TCR beta chain is a study of blood T cell repertoires in COVID-19. Study details: Some COVID-19 samples were acute and others convalescent; all came from the United States, Italy and Spain. The cDNA or gDNA used as material had been derived from T cells, B-cell-depleted T cells, or PBMCs.

As processed by the authors: Estimated nucleated cell counts came from reference gene primer amplification. Profiling relied on immunoSEQ multiplex PCR, and the TCRdb table lists in-frame clones only, not all of them. V, J and clone size derive from that table, while D and trimming were established from the DNA sequence. The sample lists 240,000 or so clones; roughly 81% were seen once. CDR1 is KGHSH, CDR2 LQKENI, per germline. J gave up 2 bases and V 3 bases, and 18 bases lay outside the gene matches. This CDR3 has 21 residues. The chain couples TRBV18 to TRBJ2-1; 11 bases agree with TRBD2. The source is an elderly woman with COVID-19, enrolled during active disease. The sequencing input was peripheral blood. The CDR3 protein is CASSPVRGKVLAGGTYNEQFF. The CDR3, as DNA: TGTGCCAGCTCACCTGTGAGGGGGAAGGTCCTAGCGGGAGGTACCTACAATGAGCAGTTCTTC.